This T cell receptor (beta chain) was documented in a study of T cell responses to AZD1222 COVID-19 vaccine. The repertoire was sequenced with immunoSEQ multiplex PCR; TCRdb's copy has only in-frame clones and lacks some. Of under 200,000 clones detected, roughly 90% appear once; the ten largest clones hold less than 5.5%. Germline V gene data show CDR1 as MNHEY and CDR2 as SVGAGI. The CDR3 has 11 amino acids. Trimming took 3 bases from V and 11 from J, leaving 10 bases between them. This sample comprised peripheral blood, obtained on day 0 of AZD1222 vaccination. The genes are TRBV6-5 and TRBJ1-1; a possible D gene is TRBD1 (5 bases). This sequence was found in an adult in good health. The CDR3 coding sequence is TGTGCCAGCAGTTATGGGGGAAAGGCTTTCTTT. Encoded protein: CASSYGGKAFF.